This TCR beta chain was recovered during a study of STAT5B mutations in CD4+ large granular lymphocyte leukemia. Study-level findings and limits: Main leukemic clonotypes were patient-specific, but roughly 26% appeared at low frequency elsewhere. Without HLA matching, higher CD4+ than CD8+ T-LGLL clonality could reflect small sample size.

Regarding this clone: What it binds is unknown.

Original data processing: Productive clonotypes were detectable down to 2.59 x 10-5 frequency. Assay used: immunoSEQ multiplex PCR; TCRdb lists only in-frame clones, some missing. The DNA gave D and trimming, while V, J and clone size come from that table. Of nearly 35,000 clones in the sample, more than 60% were seen once. Per the germline V gene, CDR1 is MNHEY and CDR2 is SVGAGI. Losses at the gene ends were 2 bases for V and 8 bases for J; bases not matched to a gene: 2. The length of the CDR3 is 12 residues. The clonotype comes from a human donor in good health. The sequencing sample was made of CD4+ T cells from blood buffy coats. The V gene is TRBV6-5, the J gene TRBJ2-7; 8 nucleotides agree with TRBD1. The CDR3 spells CASSYGQGKQYF. Written as DNA, the CDR3 is TGTGCCAGCAGTTACGGACAGGGAAAGCAGTACTTC.